These 20 T cell receptor beta chains came from one sample sequenced in a study of T cells in localized non-small cell lung cancer. Clones were read by immunoSEQ multiplex PCR, and TCRdb kept only the in-frame ones, dropping some. Of just under 700 clones detected, 15% to 20% appear once; the ten largest clones hold roughly 10%. The source was normal lung tissue next to the tumor, collected before any cancer treatment. Receptors were obtained from a female donor older than 55 with stage II lung adenocarcinoma.

J is TRBJ1-2 and V is TRBV5-1; TRBD1 might be the D (5 bases). From germline, CDR1 is SGHRS and CDR2 YFSETQ. Trimming took off 1 base at V and 3 bases at J, with 13 bases between the two ends. The CDR3 loop spans 15 amino acids. CDR3 coding DNA: TGCGCCAGCAGCTTGTGGGGGATTATGGACTATGGCTACACCTTC. It specifies CASSLWGIMDYGYTF.

By frequency in the sample, this clone is large (0.1 to 1%). J is TRBJ1-5 and V is TRBV11-3; D unclear. CDR3 size: 14 residues. Germline loops: CDR1 SGHNT, CDR2 YENEEA. V gave up 8 bases and J gave up 4 bases, with 15 bases separating them. CDR3 bases: TGTGCCAGCGGCGGGAGGGTAGGGAATCAGCCCCAGCATTTT. Protein product: CASGGRVGNQPQHF.

As for this clone: A read error may produce the germline difference seen at one junction end. The CDR3 region is CAISGGAGSNTEAFF. Here the CDR3 DNA reads TGTGCCATCAGTGGGGGGGCAGGGAGTAACACTGAAGCTTTCTTT. This rearrangement joins TRBV6-8 to TRBJ1-1; possibly TRBD1 for D (6 bases). The CDR3 is 15 amino acids. Germline CDR1 MNHGY, CDR2 SAAAGT.

The chain recombines TRBV11-3 with TRBJ2-1; TRBD2 might be the D (6 bases). The CDR3 length is 15 residues. Per the germline V gene, CDR1 is SGHNT and CDR2 is YENEEA. The V gene lost 3 bases and the J gene lost 5 bases, with 14 bases spanning the gap. The CDR3 here is CASSFGVAENNEQFF. As DNA, the CDR3 is TGTGCCAGCAGCTTCGGTGTAGCGGAGAACAATGAGCAGTTCTTC.

The chain is built from TRBV14 and TRBJ2-1, with 13 bases aligning to TRBD2. The ends lost 4 bases at V and 9 bases at J; junction bases unmatched: 6. The CDR3 has 15 amino acids. In germline, CDR1 is SGHDN, CDR2 FVKESK. This CDR3 reads CASSRGLAGVGEQFF. CDR3 nucleotide sequence: TGTGCCAGCAGCCGCGGACTAGCGGGAGTGGGTGAGCAGTTCTTC.

This clone was observed a handful of times. V is TRBV5-1 and J is TRBJ2-7, with TRBD2 as a possible D gene (7 bases). In germline, CDR1 is SGHRS, CDR2 YFSETQ. CDR3 size: 19 residues. Trimming shortened V by 4 bases and J by 2 bases, and 28 bases separated the two germline ends. The CDR3 coding sequence is TGCGCCAGCAGCCCCGAGGGGGGGCGCTTGGCGGGAGCGGCCTACGAGCAGTACTTC. It specifies CASSPEGGRLAGAAYEQYF.

The rearrangement uses TRBV6-8 and TRBJ1-2; no firm D call. From germline, CDR1 is MNHGY and CDR2 SAAAGT. Trimming left V 5 bases short and J 3 bases short, with 16 bases between. This CDR3 is 15 amino acids long. For the CDR3, the DNA is TGTGCCAGCAGTCCACCACTCGCCCGGCACTATGGCTACACCTTC. This encodes CASSPPLARHYGYTF.

This clone came up a few times. V gene TRBV11-3 combines with J gene TRBJ1-1, with a weak D call TRBD1 (6 bases). The CDR3 length is 15 residues. Germline-derived CDR1 and CDR2 are SGHNT and YENEEA. The V end lost 7 bases, the J end lost 0 bases, and 15 bases lay between the germline ends. CDR3 sequence: CASTKSGGLNTEAFF. CDR3 nucleotides: TGTGCCAGCACCAAAAGCGGGGGGCTGAACACTGAAGCTTTCTTT.

V is TRBV9 and J is TRBJ1-2; D perhaps matches TRBD1 (6 bases). Germline loops: CDR1 SGDLS, CDR2 YYNGEE. The CDR3 has 14 amino acids. V was trimmed by 3 bases and J by 4 bases, leaving 13 bases between them. CDR3 amino acids: CASSAGDTVYGYTF. CDR3 sequence (DNA): TGTGCCAGCAGCGCCGGGGACACCGTCTATGGCTACACCTTC.

The chain employs TRBV5-1 and TRBJ2-7, with 15 bases that match TRBD2. Trimming cost V 4 bases and J 4 bases; bases outside gene matches: 15. The CDR3 has 19 amino acids. CDR1 SGHRS and CDR2 YFSETQ come from the germline V gene. The CDR3 DNA follows: TGCGCCAGCAGCCCTGACGGACTAGCGGGGGGGCCTCATACGTACGAGCAGTACTTC. It codes for CASSPDGLAGGPHTYEQYF.

This clone was counted between two and nine times. This chain joins TRBV6-8 and TRBJ2-7, with D perhaps TRBD1 or TRBD2 (7 bases each). Germline CDR1 is MNHGY and CDR2 is SAAAGT. This CDR3 has 15 amino acids. V was cut by 7 bases and J by 4 bases, with 20 bases left in between. CDR3 DNA sequence: TGTGCCAGCACTACCAAACAGCAGGGGGGGTACGAGCAGTACTTC. Residues: CASTTKQQGGYEQYF.

This clone is large. The chain has TRBV6-8 and TRBJ2-7; possible D gene TRBD1, 5 bases. The CDR3 sequence is 14 residues long. The V end lost 0 bases, the J end lost 3 bases, and 9 bases lay between the germline ends. Germline CDR1 MNHGY, CDR2 SAAAGT. Here the CDR3 reads CASSYSQGRYEQYF. CDR3 coding DNA: TGTGCCAGCAGTTACTCGCAGGGTCGCTACGAGCAGTACTTC.

The DNA of the CDR3 is TGTGCCAGCAGCGTGGGACAGAATGAAAAACTGTTTTTT. Protein: CASSVGQNEKLFF. The chain employs TRBV2 and TRBJ1-4; 7 bases are a match to TRBD1. The germline V gene has CDR1 SNHLY and CDR2 FYNNEI. The junction had 3 bases not matched to a gene; V was cut back by 6 bases and J by 5 bases. CDR3 size: 13 residues.

The rearrangement links TRBV9 to TRBJ2-1; D is ambiguous. The ends were cut back, 5 bases at V and 9 bases at J, with 21 bases in the middle. From germline, CDR1 is SGDLS and CDR2 YYNGEE. The CDR3 runs 15 residues. The CDR3 coding sequence is TGTGCCAGCAGTGCCGTTGTTTCCGGAGTCGGTGAGCAGTTCTTC. The encoded protein is CASSAVVSGVGEQFF.

This clone was counted a few times. J is TRBJ2-7 and V is TRBV18, with TRBD1 identical over 10 bases. After removal of 6 bases from V and 2 bases from J, the junction contained 4 bases not matched to a gene. This CDR3 is 14 amino acids long. Germline CDR1 and CDR2: KGHSH and LQKENI. The CDR3 region has the DNA TGTGCCAGCTCCAGCGGACAGGGGGCCTACGAGCAGTACTTC. Amino acids: CASSSGQGAYEQYF.

Here the CDR3 reads CASSSPPDRIYGYTF. CDR3 DNA sequence: TGCGCCAGCAGTTCCCCCCCGGACAGAATTTATGGCTACACCTTC. This chain joins TRBV23-1 and TRBJ1-2, with D perhaps matching TRBD1 (6 bases). TRBV23-1 is reported as an ORF; its role is uncertain. This CDR3 is 15 amino acids long. Trimming cost V 5 bases and J 5 bases, with 18 bases left between them.

The chain recombines TRBV14 with TRBJ1-5; D not certain. The CDR3 has 15 amino acids. The germline V and J ends were trimmed by 0 bases and 3 bases, with 9 bases remaining between them. CDR1 and CDR2 (germline): SGHDN, FVKESK. CDR3: CASSQDRRDNQPQHF. CDR3 DNA: TGTGCCAGCAGCCAAGATCGGCGGGACAATCAGCCCCAGCATTTT.

This CDR3 is CASSFGGATNEKLFF. Written as DNA, the CDR3 is TGTGCCAGCAGCTTCGGGGGGGCAACTAATGAAAAACTGTTTTTT. J is TRBJ1-4 and V is TRBV11-3; perhaps TRBD1 as D (5 bases). Germline values: CDR1 SGHNT, CDR2 YENEEA. The CDR3 length is 15 residues. Trimming took 3 bases from V and 0 from J, leaving 8 bases between them.

This clone is categorized as large. The CDR3 region has the DNA TGTGCCAGCAGCCCACCCCAGGTACTTAACACTGAAGCTTTCTTT. Its translation: CASSPPQVLNTEAFF. The chain couples TRBV6-8 to TRBJ1-1, with unresolved D. Trimming shortened V by 6 bases and J by 2 bases, and 16 bases separated the two germline ends. The CDR3 has 15 amino acids. Germline-derived CDR1 and CDR2 are MNHGY and SAAAGT.

This clone is labeled as large (0.1 to 1%). This chain's CDR3 is CASSQGLVGNQPQHF. The CDR3, as DNA: TGCGCCAGCAGCCAGGGACTGGTGGGCAATCAGCCCCAGCATTTT. The V gene is TRBV4-1, the J gene TRBJ1-5; TRBD1 is a possible D gene (5 bases). V dropped 3 bases and J dropped 2 bases, with 11 bases sitting between them. The germline CDR1 and CDR2 sequences are MGHRA and YSYEKL. The CDR3 length is 15 residues.